This T cell receptor beta chain is drawn from a study of T cells after somatic rescue of genetic block. The CDR3 is 17 amino acids. In germline, CDR1 is SGHAT, CDR2 FQNNGV. Trimming at V came to 10 bases and at J to 1 base, leaving 18 bases not matched to a gene. Clones were read by immunoSEQ multiplex PCR, and TCRdb kept only the in-frame ones, dropping some. The table shows just over 14,000 clones, with 65% to 75% occurring only once. The sequence came from a man aged 18 to 30. The V and J genes are TRBV11-2 and TRBJ2-5; 7 nucleotides agree with TRBD2. Input material: peripheral blood mononuclear cells (PBMCs). The CDR3 coding sequence is TGTGCCACCTCGACGACCGGGTTGAGCGGGGTCCAAGAGACCCAGTACTTC. Protein: CATSTTGLSGVQETQYF.